These T cell receptor beta chains were read from a single sample in a study of blood T cells in healthy people across ages. TCRdb re-called the 5' RACE reads with MiXCR, one entry per CDR3 protein. Of a few hundred thousand distinct CDR3 sequences listed, 27% are singletons. The sample taken for sequencing was blood. These receptors were taken from a woman aged 70-85 years in good health. Both conserved end residues are part of each CDR3. A D gene is named only where the DNA matches it firmly. Clone size is stated in some rows and not others, as once, few, many or a class when expanded.

v_call: TRBV20-1
d_call: -
clone_size: many
j_call: TRBJ2-5
cdr3_nt: TGCAGCGGCCGAGGGGGGCAAGAGACCCAGTACTTC
cdr3_aa: CSGRGGQETQYF

v_call: TRBV4-2
d_call: TRBD2
clone_size: -
j_call: TRBJ2-2
cdr3_nt: TGTGCCAGCAGCCAAGCCACGTCTGGCGGGGGGCAGTCCGGGGAGCTGTTTTTT
cdr3_aa: CASSQATSGGGQSGELFF

v_call: TRBV7-6
d_call: -
clone_size: -
j_call: TRBJ1-3
cdr3_nt: TGTGCCAGCAGCCGTGACGCGAGGTCTGGAAACACCATATATTTT
cdr3_aa: CASSRDARSGNTIYF

v_call: TRBV30
d_call: -
clone_size: -
j_call: TRBJ2-6
cdr3_nt: TGTGCCTTCCCCGCCCTTCCTGAGAAAGGGGCCAACGTCCTGACTTTC
cdr3_aa: CAFPALPEKGANVLTF

v_call: TRBV12-5
d_call: -
clone_size: -
j_call: TRBJ2-5
cdr3_nt: TGTGTTAGTGGTTTCGCGGGTCAAAAGACCCAGTACTTC
cdr3_aa: CVSGFAGQKTQYF

v_call: TRBV6-6
d_call: -
clone_size: -
j_call: TRBJ1-6
cdr3_nt: TGTGCCAGCAGTTACGCCCCAAGGACAGCTCCCCTCCACTTT
cdr3_aa: CASSYAPRTAPLHF

v_call: TRBV5-6
d_call: TRBD1
clone_size: -
j_call: TRBJ2-4
cdr3_nt: TGTGCCAGCAGCTTGATGGGACAGGGATTTACGAACATTCAGTACTTC
cdr3_aa: CASSLMGQGFTNIQYF

v_call: TRBV6-2/TRBV6-3
d_call: -
clone_size: -
j_call: TRBJ2-2
cdr3_nt: TGTGCCAGCGGGGGAGAGGTCGGGGAGCTGTTTTTT
cdr3_aa: CASGGEVGELFF

v_call: TRBV4-2
d_call: TRBD1
clone_size: few
j_call: TRBJ2-7
cdr3_nt: TGTGCCAGCAGCCAAGAAGGGGGCCAGGCACCCTACGAGCAGTACTTC
cdr3_aa: CASSQEGGQAPYEQYF

v_call: TRBV7-2
d_call: TRBD2
clone_size: few
j_call: TRBJ2-1
cdr3_nt: TGTGCCAGCAGCTTAGCGGGAGCTAGCGGGAACAATGAGCAGTTCTTC
cdr3_aa: CASSLAGASGNNEQFF

v_call: TRBV13
d_call: TRBD1
clone_size: -
j_call: TRBJ2-5
cdr3_nt: TGTGCCAGCAGCTTAGACCTCACCGGGACAGGGAGAGAGACCCAGTACTTC
cdr3_aa: CASSLDLTGTGRETQYF

v_call: TRBV7-9
d_call: -
clone_size: -
j_call: TRBJ1-2
cdr3_nt: TGTGCCAGCAGACCTTCCGGGACCGGGGGCGATGGCTACACCTTC
cdr3_aa: CASRPSGTGGDGYTF

v_call: TRBV11-2
d_call: -
clone_size: -
j_call: TRBJ2-2
cdr3_nt: TGTGCCAGCAGCCCACGAAGGGGGGGCAACACCGGGGAGCTGTTTTTT
cdr3_aa: CASSPRRGGNTGELFF

v_call: TRBV4-3
d_call: -
clone_size: few
j_call: TRBJ1-2
cdr3_nt: TGCGCCAGCAGCCAAGATACAACAGGGTTACCTTATGGCTACACCTTC
cdr3_aa: CASSQDTTGLPYGYTF

v_call: TRBV29-1
d_call: -
clone_size: -
j_call: TRBJ1-1
cdr3_nt: TGCAGCGGAGACGGATTTAACACTGAAGCTTTCTTT
cdr3_aa: CSGDGFNTEAFF

v_call: TRBV4-2
d_call: -
clone_size: -
j_call: TRBJ2-5
cdr3_nt: TGTGCCAGCAGCCAAGAGGGCCTGGGTACCCAGTACTTC
cdr3_aa: CASSQEGLGTQYF

v_call: TRBV29-1
d_call: -
clone_size: -
j_call: TRBJ2-3
cdr3_nt: TGCAGCGTTGAATTTAGCGCAGATACGCAGTATTTT
cdr3_aa: CSVEFSADTQYF

v_call: TRBV11-2
d_call: -
clone_size: -
j_call: TRBJ1-5
cdr3_nt: TGTGCCAGCAGCTTAGACTTGGGGGTCAATCAGCCCCAGCATTTT
cdr3_aa: CASSLDLGVNQPQHF

v_call: TRBV27
d_call: TRBD1
clone_size: -
j_call: TRBJ1-1
cdr3_nt: TGTGCCACCTGGGGACAGGACAGTCTTAAAAACACTGAAGCTTTCTTT
cdr3_aa: CATWGQDSLKNTEAFF

v_call: TRBV5-1
d_call: -
clone_size: -
j_call: TRBJ1-1
cdr3_nt: TGCGCCAGCGGCTCCAACGGGAACACTGAAGCTTTCTTT
cdr3_aa: CASGSNGNTEAFF

v_call: TRBV11-3
d_call: -
clone_size: few
j_call: TRBJ1-4
cdr3_nt: TGTGCCAGCAGCACTCGTCGGTGGGGAGCAACTAATGAAAAACTGTTTTTT
cdr3_aa: CASSTRRWGATNEKLFF

v_call: TRBV27
d_call: -
clone_size: -
j_call: TRBJ2-3
cdr3_nt: TGTGCCAGCAGCCCGAATACAGATACGCGGTATTTT
cdr3_aa: CASSPNTDTRYF

v_call: TRBV15
d_call: -
clone_size: few
j_call: TRBJ2-5
cdr3_nt: TGTGCCACCAGCAGAGATCGTGGGCAGCAAGAGACCCAGTACTTC
cdr3_aa: CATSRDRGQQETQYF

v_call: TRBV7-2
d_call: -
clone_size: few
j_call: TRBJ2-3
cdr3_nt: TGTGCCAGCAGCTTATTTCAAGCCAGCACAGATACGCAGTATTTT
cdr3_aa: CASSLFQASTDTQYF

v_call: TRBV5-1
d_call: TRBD2
clone_size: -
j_call: TRBJ2-1
cdr3_nt: TGCGCCAGCAGCTCTGGCCTAGCGGGGGTCAATGAGCAGTTCTTC
cdr3_aa: CASSSGLAGVNEQFF

v_call: TRBV6-5
d_call: -
clone_size: -
j_call: TRBJ2-1
cdr3_nt: TGTGCCAGCAGTTACTCGGAATCGAGCGGGAATGAGCAGTTCTTC
cdr3_aa: CASSYSESSGNEQFF

v_call: TRBV6-5
d_call: -
clone_size: few
j_call: TRBJ2-7
cdr3_nt: TGTGCCAGCACTTACCCAGGGTCCCACGAGCAGTACTTC
cdr3_aa: CASTYPGSHEQYF